Sequencing of this T cell receptor (beta chain) was carried out in a study of technical replicates of blood from a handful of donors. Profiled with immunoSEQ multiplex PCR; TCRdb holds only in-frame clones, not every one. The repertoire holds about 81,000 clones, with roughly 92% as singletons. CDR1 is SGHKS and CDR2 is YYEKEE in the germline V gene (reference sequence). V was shortened by 0 bases and J by 7 bases, with 11 bases between the two germline ends. The CDR3 spans 13 residues. Input material: T cells isolated from PBMCs. This rearrangement joins TRBV5-5 to TRBJ2-7, with D perhaps matching TRBD1 (5 bases). This TCR was recovered from a human donor in good health. The DNA of the CDR3 is TGTGCCAGCAGCTTGGAAGGGGTAAGGGAGCAGTACTTC. This sequence encodes CASSLEGVREQYF. Variable domain in full (rest from reference TRBV5-5 and TRBJ2-7): DAGVTQSPTHLIKTRGQQVTLRCSPISGHKSVSWYQQVLGQGPQFIFQYYEKEERGRGNFPDRFSARQFPNYSSELNVNALLLGDSALYLCASSLEGVREQYFGPGTRLTVT.